This is a list of T cell receptor beta chains from one sample in a study of molecular identifiers for immune sequencing clone quantification. One entry per CDR3 protein results from TCRdb running MiXCR on the PCR reads. The sample yields approximately 7,800 distinct CDR3 sequences, under 45% seen once. Input material: naive CD8+ T cells from blood, with Jurkat cell RNA spiked in. These receptors were collected from a human donor in good health. Some libraries in this study had Jurkat cell RNA spiked in. CDR3s include the opening cysteine and the closing phenylalanine or tryptophan. The D gene is left open where the match is weak. Clone size appears in some rows only: once, few, many, or a class for an expanded clone.

D gene	V gene	clone size	J gene	CDR3 DNA	CDR3 protein
.	TRBV27	.	TRBJ2-3	TGTGCCAGCAGTTGGGCAGATACGCAGTATTTT	CASSWADTQYF
.	TRBV7-6	.	TRBJ2-5	TGTGCCAGCAGCTCGCGCTCGCCCGAGACCCAGTACTTC	CASSSRSPETQYF
.	TRBV6-5	.	TRBJ1-5	TGTGCCAGCTGCCCCGTGGGTGGCAATCAGCCCCAGCATTTT	CASCPVGGNQPQHF
.	TRBV9	few	TRBJ1-1	TGTGCCAGCAGCGTAGGGAACAGGATGAACACTGAAGCTTTCTTT	CASSVGNRMNTEAFF
.	TRBV20-1	.	TRBJ1-6	TGCAATGCCCTAGGGCAGGGGAATTCACCCCTCCACTTT	CNALGQGNSPLHF
TRBD2	TRBV7-2	medium-sized	TRBJ2-5	TGTGCCAGCAGCTTCTGGGGACTAGCGGGAGTTGTCGTAGAAGAGACCCAGTACTTC	CASSFWGLAGVVVEETQYF
.	TRBV9	once	TRBJ1-5	TGTGCCAGCAGCCCTGGGACCGCTGGTCCTTTTTATAGCAATCAGCCCCAGCATTTT	CASSPGTAGPFYSNQPQHF
.	TRBV6-5	.	TRBJ2-5	TGTGCCAGCAGCCCTTTCTTCGGACATATCCAAGAGACCCAGTACTTC	CASSPFFGHIQETQYF
.	TRBV20-1	few	TRBJ2-3	TGCAGTCCCGGTGCAGATACGCAGTATTTT	CSPGADTQYF
.	TRBV9	medium-sized	TRBJ2-3	TGTGCCAGCAGCGATTCAGATACGCAGTATTTT	CASSDSDTQYF
.	TRBV7-2	.	TRBJ2-7	TGTGCCAGCAGCCACGATCCGGGTCAGGGGTACGAGCAGTACTTC	CASSHDPGQGYEQYF
.	TRBV27	few	TRBJ2-3	TGTGCCAGCAGTCTCCTGGGGCGAACAGATACGCAGTATTTT	CASSLLGRTDTQYF
.	TRBV20-1	.	TRBJ2-7	TGCAGTGCTAGGGAACAGAACTCCTACGAGCAGTACTTC	CSAREQNSYEQYF
TRBD2	TRBV28	few	TRBJ2-7	TGTGCCAGCAGTACCAGGGGACTAGCGGGGGCAAGCTCCTACGAGCAGTACTTC	CASSTRGLAGASSYEQYF
.	TRBV20-1	.	TRBJ1-5	TGCAGTGCTAGAGACCGGGACCATAGCAATCAGCCCCAGCATTTT	CSARDRDHSNQPQHF
TRBD1	TRBV9	few	TRBJ2-7	TGTGCCAGCAGCGTAGCTATGACAGGGGGAGACGAGCAGTACTTC	CASSVAMTGGDEQYF
.	TRBV6-5	.	TRBJ2-2	TGTGCCAGCGGTTACGTTCCTGATAACACCGGGGAGCTGTTTTTT	CASGYVPDNTGELFF
TRBD2	TRBV29-1	few	TRBJ2-1	TGCAGCGTTGAAGTCGGCGGGAGTTTCTACAATGAGCAGTTCTTC	CSVEVGGSFYNEQFF
TRBD2	TRBV5-6	medium-sized	TRBJ2-3	TGTGCCAGCAGCTTGTATGCGGGAGCGGGCACAGATACGCAGTATTTT	CASSLYAGAGTDTQYF
TRBD1	TRBV12-3/TRBV12-4	.	TRBJ2-5	TGTGCCAGCAGTTCCGGGACAGGGGGCGTCGAGACCCAGTACTTC	CASSSGTGGVETQYF
TRBD2	TRBV6-5	.	TRBJ2-1	TGTGCCAGCGGGAATACAGCGGGAGGGCCCTACAATGAGCAGTTCTTC	CASGNTAGGPYNEQFF
TRBD1	TRBV29-1	.	TRBJ1-2	TGCAGCGCCGACCCCCCGGTCAGGGGGCGTAATGGCTACACCTTC	CSADPPVRGRNGYTF
TRBD2	TRBV27	few	TRBJ2-3	TGTGCCAGCAGTCTAGCGGGAGGAGGCACAGATACGCAGTATTTT	CASSLAGGGTDTQYF